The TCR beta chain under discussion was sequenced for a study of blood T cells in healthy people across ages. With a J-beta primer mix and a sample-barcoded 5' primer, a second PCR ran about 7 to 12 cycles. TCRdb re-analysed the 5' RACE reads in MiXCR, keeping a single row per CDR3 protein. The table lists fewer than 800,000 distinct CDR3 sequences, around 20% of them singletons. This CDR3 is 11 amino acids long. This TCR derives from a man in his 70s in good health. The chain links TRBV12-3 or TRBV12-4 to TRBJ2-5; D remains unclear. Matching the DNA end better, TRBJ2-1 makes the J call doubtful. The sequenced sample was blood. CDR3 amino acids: CASSPRIEQFF. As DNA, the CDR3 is TGTGCCAGCAGCCCCCGCATTGAGCAGTTCTTC.